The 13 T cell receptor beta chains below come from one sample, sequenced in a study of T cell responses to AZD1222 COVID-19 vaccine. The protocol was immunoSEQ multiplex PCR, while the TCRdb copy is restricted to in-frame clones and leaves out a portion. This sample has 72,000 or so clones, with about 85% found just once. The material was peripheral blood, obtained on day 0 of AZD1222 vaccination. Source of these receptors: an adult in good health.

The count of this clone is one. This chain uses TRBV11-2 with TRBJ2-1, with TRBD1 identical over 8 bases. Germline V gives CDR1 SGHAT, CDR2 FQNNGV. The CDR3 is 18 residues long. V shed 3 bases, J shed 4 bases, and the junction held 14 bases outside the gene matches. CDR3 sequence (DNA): TGTGCCAGCAGCTTGGACAGGGCGGCTGCCCGGGTTTACAATGAGCAGTTCTTC. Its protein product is CASSLDRAAARVYNEQFF. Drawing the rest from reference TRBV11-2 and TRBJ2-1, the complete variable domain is EAGVAQSPRYKIIEKRQSVAFWCNPISGHATLYWYQQILGQGPKLLIQFQNNGVVDDSQLPKDRFSAERLKGVDSTLKIQPAKLEDSAVYLCASSLDRAAARVYNEQFFGPGTRLTVL.

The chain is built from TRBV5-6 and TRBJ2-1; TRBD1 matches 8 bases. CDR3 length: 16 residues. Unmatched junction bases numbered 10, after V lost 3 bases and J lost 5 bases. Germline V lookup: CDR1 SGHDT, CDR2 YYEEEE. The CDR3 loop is CASSSGTGFYHNEQFF. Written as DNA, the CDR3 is TGTGCCAGCAGCTCCGGGACAGGTTTTTACCACAATGAGCAGTTCTTC. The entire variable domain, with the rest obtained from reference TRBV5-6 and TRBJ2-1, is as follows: DAGVTQSPTHLIKTRGQQVTLRCSPKSGHDTVSWYQQALGQGPQFIFQYYEEEERQRGNFPDRFSGHQFPNYSSELNVNALLLGDSALYLCASSSGTGFYHNEQFFGPGTRLTVL.

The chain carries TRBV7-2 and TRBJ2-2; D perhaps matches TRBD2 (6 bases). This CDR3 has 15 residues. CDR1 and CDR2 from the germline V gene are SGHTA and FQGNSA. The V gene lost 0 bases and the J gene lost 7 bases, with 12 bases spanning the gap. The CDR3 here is CASSLAGGAGGELFF. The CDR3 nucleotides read TGTGCCAGCAGCTTAGCCGGAGGGGCAGGCGGGGAGCTGTTTTTT.

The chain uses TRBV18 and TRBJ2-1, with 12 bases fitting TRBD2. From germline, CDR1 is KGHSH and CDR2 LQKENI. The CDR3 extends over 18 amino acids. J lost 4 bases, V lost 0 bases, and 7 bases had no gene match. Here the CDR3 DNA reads TGTGCCAGCTCACCACCTCCTAGCGGGAGGGCCGTTTACAATGAGCAGTTCTTC. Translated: CASSPPPSGRAVYNEQFF.

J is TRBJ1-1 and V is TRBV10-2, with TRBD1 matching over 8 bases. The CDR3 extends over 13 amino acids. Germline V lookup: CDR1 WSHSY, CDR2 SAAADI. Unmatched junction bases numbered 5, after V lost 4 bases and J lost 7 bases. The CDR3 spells CASSVIQGVEAFF. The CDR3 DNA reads TGCGCCAGCAGTGTGATACAGGGGGTTGAAGCTTTCTTT.

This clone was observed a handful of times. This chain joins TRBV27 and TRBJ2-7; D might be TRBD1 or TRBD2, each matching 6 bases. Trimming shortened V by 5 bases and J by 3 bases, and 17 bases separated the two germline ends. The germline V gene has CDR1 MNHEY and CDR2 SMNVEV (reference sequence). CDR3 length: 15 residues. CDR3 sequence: CASSPSRGAGYEQYF. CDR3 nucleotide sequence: TGTGCCAGCAGTCCATCTAGGGGGGCCGGCTACGAGCAGTACTTC.

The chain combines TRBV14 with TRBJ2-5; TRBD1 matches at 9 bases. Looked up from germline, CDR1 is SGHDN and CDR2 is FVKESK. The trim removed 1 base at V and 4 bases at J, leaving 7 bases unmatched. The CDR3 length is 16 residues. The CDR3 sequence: CASSQGRGQGSETQYF. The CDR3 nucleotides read TGTGCCAGCAGCCAAGGGCGTGGACAGGGGTCAGAGACCCAGTACTTC.

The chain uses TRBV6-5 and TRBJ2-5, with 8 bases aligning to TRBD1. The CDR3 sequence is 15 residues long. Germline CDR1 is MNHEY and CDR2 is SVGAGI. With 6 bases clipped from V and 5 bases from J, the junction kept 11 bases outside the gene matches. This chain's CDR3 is CASSQGARKRETQYF. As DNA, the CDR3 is TGTGCCAGCAGCCAGGGGGCCAGGAAACGGGAGACCCAGTACTTC.

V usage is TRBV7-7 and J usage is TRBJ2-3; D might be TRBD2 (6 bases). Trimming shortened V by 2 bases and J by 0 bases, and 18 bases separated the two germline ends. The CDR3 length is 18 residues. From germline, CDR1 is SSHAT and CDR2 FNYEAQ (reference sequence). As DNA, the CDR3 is TGTGCCAGCAGCTTAAGACTGGGCGGGGTCTCTAGCACAGATACGCAGTATTTT. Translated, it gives CASSLRLGGVSSTDTQYF.

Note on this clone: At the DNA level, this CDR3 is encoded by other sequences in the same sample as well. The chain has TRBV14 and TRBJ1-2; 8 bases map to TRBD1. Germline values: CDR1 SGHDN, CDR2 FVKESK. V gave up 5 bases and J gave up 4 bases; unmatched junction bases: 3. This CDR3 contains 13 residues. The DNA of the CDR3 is TGTGCCAGCAGCGACAGGGGTAGCTATGGCTACACCTTC. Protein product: CASSDRGSYGYTF.

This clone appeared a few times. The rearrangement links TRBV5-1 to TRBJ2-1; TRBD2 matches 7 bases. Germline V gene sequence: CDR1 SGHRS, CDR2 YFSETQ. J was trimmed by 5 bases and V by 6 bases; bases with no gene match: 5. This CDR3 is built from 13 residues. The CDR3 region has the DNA TGCGCCAGCACCCTAGCGGACGACAATGAGCAGTTCTTC. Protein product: CASTLADDNEQFF.

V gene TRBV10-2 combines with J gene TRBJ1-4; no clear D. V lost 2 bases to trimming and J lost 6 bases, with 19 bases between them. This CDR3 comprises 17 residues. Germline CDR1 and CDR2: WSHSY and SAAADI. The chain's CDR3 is CASSEHRAPGPDEKLFF. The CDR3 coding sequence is TGCGCCAGCAGTGAGCATCGAGCCCCTGGGCCGGATGAAAAACTGTTTTTT.

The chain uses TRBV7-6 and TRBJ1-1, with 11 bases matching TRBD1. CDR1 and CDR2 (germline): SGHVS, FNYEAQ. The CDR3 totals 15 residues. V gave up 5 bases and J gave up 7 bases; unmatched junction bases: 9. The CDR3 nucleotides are TGTGCCAGCAGCCCCACGGACAGGGGGCATGTTGAAGCTTTCTTT. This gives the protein CASSPTDRGHVEAFF.